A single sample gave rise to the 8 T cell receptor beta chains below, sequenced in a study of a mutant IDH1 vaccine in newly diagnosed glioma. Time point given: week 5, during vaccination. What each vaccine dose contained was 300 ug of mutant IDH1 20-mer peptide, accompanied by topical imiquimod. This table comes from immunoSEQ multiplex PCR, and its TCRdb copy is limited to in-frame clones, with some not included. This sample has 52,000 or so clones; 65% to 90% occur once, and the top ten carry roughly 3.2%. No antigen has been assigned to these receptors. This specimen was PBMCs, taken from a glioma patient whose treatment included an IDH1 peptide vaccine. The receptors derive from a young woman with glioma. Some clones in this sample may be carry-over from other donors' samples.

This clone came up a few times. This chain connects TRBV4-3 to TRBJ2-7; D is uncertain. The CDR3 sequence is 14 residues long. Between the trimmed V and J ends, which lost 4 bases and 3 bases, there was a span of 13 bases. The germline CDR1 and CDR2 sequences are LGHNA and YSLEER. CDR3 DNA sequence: TGCGCCAGCAGCCCCAACACTGGGGACTACGAGCAGTACTTC. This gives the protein CASSPNTGDYEQYF.

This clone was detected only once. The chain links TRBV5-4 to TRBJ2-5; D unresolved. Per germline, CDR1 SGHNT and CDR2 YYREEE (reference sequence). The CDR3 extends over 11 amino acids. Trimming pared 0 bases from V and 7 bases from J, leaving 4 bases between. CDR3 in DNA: TGTGCCAGCAGCTTGGTAGGGACCCAGTACTTC. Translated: CASSLVGTQYF.

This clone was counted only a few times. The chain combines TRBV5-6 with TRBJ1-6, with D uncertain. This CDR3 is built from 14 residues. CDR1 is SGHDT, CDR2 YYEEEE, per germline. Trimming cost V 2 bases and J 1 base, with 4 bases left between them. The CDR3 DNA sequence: TGTGCCAGCAGCTTAGTATCCTATAATTCACCCCTCCACTTT. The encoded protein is CASSLVSYNSPLHF.

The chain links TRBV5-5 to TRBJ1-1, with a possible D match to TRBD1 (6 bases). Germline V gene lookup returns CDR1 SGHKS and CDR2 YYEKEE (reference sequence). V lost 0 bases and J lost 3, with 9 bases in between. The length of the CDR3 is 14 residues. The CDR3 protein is CASSLVGGDTEAFF. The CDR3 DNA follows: TGTGCCAGCAGCTTGGTAGGGGGGGACACTGAAGCTTTCTTT.

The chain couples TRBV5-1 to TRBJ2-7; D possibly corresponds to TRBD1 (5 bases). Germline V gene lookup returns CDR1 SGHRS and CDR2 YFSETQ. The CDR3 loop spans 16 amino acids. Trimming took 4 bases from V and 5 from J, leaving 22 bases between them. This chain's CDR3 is CASSPIVSQGPHEQYF. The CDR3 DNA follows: TGCGCCAGCAGCCCGATCGTGAGCCAGGGTCCCCACGAGCAGTACTTC.

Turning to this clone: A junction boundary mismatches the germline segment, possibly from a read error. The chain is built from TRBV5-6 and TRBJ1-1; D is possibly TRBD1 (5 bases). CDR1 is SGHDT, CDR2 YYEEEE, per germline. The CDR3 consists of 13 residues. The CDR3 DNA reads TGTGCCAGCAGCTCCCCGCGGGGCACTGGAGCTTTCTTT. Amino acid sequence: CASSSPRGTGAFF. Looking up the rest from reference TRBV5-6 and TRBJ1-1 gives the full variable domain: DAGVTQSPTHLIKTRGQQVTLRCSPKSGHDTVSWYQQALGQGPQFIFQYYEEEERQRGNFPDRFSGHQFPNYSSELNVNALLLGDSALYLCASSSPRGTGAFFGQGTRLTVV.

The DNA for the CDR3 is TGTGCCAGCAGTTTCGGCCTACGCTTCAAGCAGTACTTC. Translating it yields CASSFGLRFKQYF. The chain carries TRBV27 and TRBJ2-7; D is undetermined. Germline assignment: CDR1 MNHEY and CDR2 SMNVEV (reference sequence). Trimming took off 3 bases at V and 8 bases at J, with 14 bases between the two ends. The CDR3 has 13 amino acids.

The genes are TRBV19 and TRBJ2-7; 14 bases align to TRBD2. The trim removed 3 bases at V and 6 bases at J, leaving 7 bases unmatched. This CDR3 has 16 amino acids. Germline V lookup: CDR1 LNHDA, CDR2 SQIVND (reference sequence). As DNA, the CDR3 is TGTGCCAGTAGTATTCTCGGGACTAGCGGGAGTACCGAGCAGTACTTC. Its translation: CASSILGTSGSTEQYF. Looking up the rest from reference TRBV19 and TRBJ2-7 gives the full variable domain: DGGITQSPKYLFRKEGQNVTLSCEQNLNHDAMYWYRQDPGQGLRLIYYSQIVNDFQKGDIAEGYSVSREKKESFPLTVTSAQKNPTAFYLCASSILGTSGSTEQYFGPGTRLTVT.